Following are 14 T cell receptor beta chains from one sample sequenced in a study of T-cell reconstitution after alpha-beta-depleted transplantation in children. A library of TCRbeta sequences, prepared with unique molecular identifiers, was generated. TCRdb re-called the PCR reads through MiXCR, storing one row per CDR3 protein. Of under 850,000 distinct CDR3 sequences in the sample, about an eighth were seen once. Sequencing was performed on PBMCs, taken before TCRalphabeta/CD19-depleted stem cell transplant. These receptors originate from a girl aged 2-10 years with congenital amegakaryocytic thrombocytopenia, due to receive a stem cell transplant.

The chain carries TRBV20-1 and TRBJ2-3, with D perhaps matching TRBD2 (6 bases). The CDR3 sequence is 15 residues long. CDR1 is DFQATT and CDR2 is SNEGSKA in the germline V gene (reference sequence). Trimming pared 7 bases from V and 4 bases from J, leaving 21 bases between. This CDR3 is CSVTGWRDRADTQYF. DNA of the CDR3: TGCAGTGTCACTGGTTGGCGGGATAGGGCAGATACGCAGTATTTT.

V gene TRBV7-2 combines with J gene TRBJ2-5; D is unresolved. Trimming took off 6 bases at V and 5 bases at J, with 10 bases between the two ends. Germline V lookup: CDR1 SGHTA, CDR2 FQGNSA. The CDR3 spans 12 residues. The CDR3 region has the DNA TGTGCCAGCAGACAAAATGGGGAGACCCAGTACTTC. Residues: CASRQNGETQYF.

Many counts were recorded for this clonotype. The chain employs TRBV5-1 and TRBJ1-5, with D possibly TRBD1 on 5 matching bases. Trimming removed 0 bases at V and 4 bases at J, with 11 bases between. The CDR3 spans 15 residues. Germline V gene data show CDR1 as SGHRS and CDR2 as YFSETQ. This CDR3 is CASSLAGTGNQPQHF. CDR3 nucleotides: TGCGCCAGCAGCTTGGCGGGGACGGGAAATCAGCCCCAGCATTTT.

The rearrangement links TRBV7-2 to TRBJ2-2, with D unclear. Germline lookup yields CDR1 SGHTA and CDR2 FQGNSA. The CDR3 covers 17 residues. The V end was cut by 2 bases, the J end by 6 bases, with 19 bases between. The CDR3 spells CASSLRAEALPPGELFF. The CDR3, as DNA: TGTGCCAGCAGCTTACGCGCTGAGGCCTTGCCACCCGGGGAGCTGTTTTTT. The full variable domain, rest sourced from reference TRBV7-2 and TRBJ2-2, is GAGVSQSPSNKVTEKGKDVELRCDPISGHTALYWYRQSLGQGLEFLIYFQGNSAPDKSGLPSDRFSAERTGGSVSTLTIQRTQQEDSAVYLCASSLRAEALPPGELFFGEGSRLTVL.

There are a few counts of this clonotype. The chain couples TRBV6-1 to TRBJ2-1, with TRBD2 identical over 9 bases. With V trimmed by 6 bases and J by 8 bases, 8 bases remained unmatched. Germline values: CDR1 MNHNS, CDR2 SASEGT. This CDR3 comprises 14 residues. CDR3 sequence (DNA): TGTGCCAGCAGAGGTAGCGGGAGTTGGGATGAGCAGTTCTTC. Encoded protein: CASRGSGSWDEQFF.

This clonotype was detected a few times. J is TRBJ1-1 and V is TRBV20-1; D remains ambiguous. The V gene lost 2 bases and the J gene lost 4 bases, with 11 bases spanning the gap. The CDR3 loop spans 13 amino acids. The germline V gene has CDR1 DFQATT and CDR2 SNEGSKA (reference sequence). CDR3 sequence reads: CSARTSGRTEAFF. For the CDR3, the DNA is TGCAGTGCTAGAACGAGTGGTCGCACTGAAGCTTTCTTT.

This clonotype appeared many times. The chain combines TRBV20-1 with TRBJ2-5; no reliable D call. The V end was cut by 0 bases, the J end by 7 bases, with 3 bases between. CDR3 length: 10 amino acids. Germline values: CDR1 DFQATT, CDR2 SNEGSKA (reference sequence). The CDR3 nucleotides read TGCAGTGCTAGAGACGTGACCCAGTACTTC. Translating gives CSARDVTQYF.

This clonotype was seen ten or more times. The chain uses TRBV13 and TRBJ1-2; D is unresolved. Trimming left V 5 bases short and J 8 bases short, with 12 bases between. Germline CDR1 reads PRHDT; CDR2 reads FYEKMQ (reference sequence). This CDR3 is 12 amino acids long. As DNA, the CDR3 is TGTGCCAGCAGCCTCGGGGTGAACGGCTACACCTTC. Translating it yields CASSLGVNGYTF. The complete variable domain, with remaining parts taken from reference TRBV13 and TRBJ1-2, reads AAGVIQSPRHLIKEKRETATLKCYPIPRHDTVYWYQQGPGQDPQFLISFYEKMQSDKGSIPDRFSAQQFSDYHSELNMSSLELGDSALYFCASSLGVNGYTFGSGTRLTVV.

The chain couples TRBV12-3 or TRBV12-4 to TRBJ1-5, with a tentative D call TRBD1 (6 bases). Deletions cut 5 bases from V and 2 bases from J, with 13 bases between. The CDR3 length is 15 residues. The CDR3 region has the DNA TGTGCCAGCAGTGAAGACAGGAGGGGCAATCAGCCCCAGCATTTT. Its translation: CASSEDRRGNQPQHF.

This clonotype was detected ten times or more. V gene TRBV7-8 combines with J gene TRBJ2-7; 9 bases line up with TRBD2. The CDR3 covers 14 residues. Germline lookup yields CDR1 SGHVS and CDR2 FQNEAQ. Trimming cost V 3 bases and J 3 bases; bases outside gene matches: 3. The CDR3 sequence: CASSFGGRVYEQYF. The DNA of the CDR3 is TGTGCCAGCAGCTTCGGCGGGAGGGTCTACGAGCAGTACTTC.

This clonotype showed up many times. The chain uses TRBV4-1 and TRBJ2-1; the match to TRBD2 covers 11 bases. Looked up from germline, CDR1 is MGHRA and CDR2 is YSYEKL. J was trimmed by 9 bases and V by 0 bases; bases with no gene match: 4. The CDR3 has 15 amino acids. CDR3 amino acids: CASSQDIGTSGEQFF. CDR3 DNA sequence: TGCGCCAGCAGCCAAGATATCGGGACTAGCGGTGAGCAGTTCTTC.

The genes are TRBV28 and TRBJ1-2, with D unclear. The V end lost 2 bases, the J end lost 3 bases, and 7 bases lay between the germline ends. The CDR3 is made up of 13 amino acids. Looked up from germline, CDR1 is MDHEN and CDR2 is SYDVKM. CDR3 DNA: TGTGCCAGCAGTTTAAACCAGGACTATGGCTACACCTTC. Encoded protein: CASSLNQDYGYTF.

This clonotype was found many times. The chain employs TRBV9 and TRBJ2-1; 12 bases agree with TRBD2. The V gene's germline CDR1 is SGDLS and CDR2 YYNGEE. V lost 0 bases and J lost 4; bases outside the gene matches: 2. The CDR3 has 16 amino acids. The CDR3 nucleotides are TGTGCCAGCAGCGTAGGCGGGACTAGCGGGTACAATGAGCAGTTCTTC. The encoded protein is CASSVGGTSGYNEQFF.

The chain employs TRBV5-1 and TRBJ2-1, with 9 bases identical to TRBD2. J gave up 9 bases and V 5 bases, and 6 bases lay outside the gene matches. Germline CDR1 reads SGHRS; CDR2 reads YFSETQ. The CDR3 is 13 residues long. The DNA for the CDR3 is TGCGCCAGCAGGCCTAGCGGGATACCTGAGCAGTTCTTC. Its protein product is CASRPSGIPEQFF.